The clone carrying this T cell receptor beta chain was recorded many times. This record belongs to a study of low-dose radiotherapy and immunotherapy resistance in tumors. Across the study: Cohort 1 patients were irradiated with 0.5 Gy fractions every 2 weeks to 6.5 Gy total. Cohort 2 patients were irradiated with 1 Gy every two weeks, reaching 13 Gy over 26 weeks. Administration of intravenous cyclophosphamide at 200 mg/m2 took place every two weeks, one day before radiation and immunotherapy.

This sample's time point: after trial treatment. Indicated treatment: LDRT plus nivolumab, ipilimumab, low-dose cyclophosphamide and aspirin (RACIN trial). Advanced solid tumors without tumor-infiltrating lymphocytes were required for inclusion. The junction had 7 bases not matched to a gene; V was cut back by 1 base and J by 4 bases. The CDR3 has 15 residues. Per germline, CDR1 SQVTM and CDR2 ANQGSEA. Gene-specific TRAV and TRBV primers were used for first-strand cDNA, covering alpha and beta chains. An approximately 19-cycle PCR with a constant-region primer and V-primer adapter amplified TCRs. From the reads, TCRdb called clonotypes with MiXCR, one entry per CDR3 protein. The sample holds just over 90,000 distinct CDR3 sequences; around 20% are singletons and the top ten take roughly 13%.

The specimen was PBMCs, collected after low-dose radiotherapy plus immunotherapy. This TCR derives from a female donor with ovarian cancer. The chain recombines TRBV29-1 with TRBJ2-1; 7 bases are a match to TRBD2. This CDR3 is CSVEAPPGGYNEQFF. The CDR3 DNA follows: TGCAGCGTTGAAGCCCCTCCCGGGGGGTACAATGAGCAGTTCTTC.